Given below is one T cell receptor beta chain in context. A junction end diverges from the germline sequence, so it may reflect a read error. This CDR3 comprises 16 residues. Germline assignment: CDR1 MDHEN and CDR2 SYDVKM. This sample stems from a study of tumor and adjacent non-tumor tissue in lung cancer. The overall study: There were roughly 11 adenocarcinoma, 2 squamous cell carcinoma and 1 small cell lung cancer cases.

The template was RNA from unsorted bulk tissue. A modified ARM-PCR protocol with three rounds of nested PCR amplified TCRbeta. TCRdb processed the multiplex PCR reads anew with MiXCR; each CDR3 protein has one entry. The sample has 81,000 or so distinct CDR3 sequences, 65% to 90% seen once. V and J are TRBV28 and TRBJ2-2; D is tentatively TRBD1 or TRBD2 (5 bases each). Sequencing was done on a sample of lung tumor tissue. This TCR came from a woman aged 45-59 years with non-small cell lung cancer. CDR3 DNA sequence: TGTGCCAGCAGTTTGGAGCGATCTCGGGTCACCAGGGAGCTGTGTTTT. It translates to CASSLERSRVTRELCF.